The table lists the clone carrying this T cell receptor (beta chain) with a count of one. Its antigen is not known. This sample was taken from a study of OX40 agonist ivuxolimab in advanced cancers. Study results and caveats: Certain nonresponders additionally had low normalized T-cell clonal expansion.

J gave up 6 bases and V 7 bases, and 10 bases lay outside the gene matches. The CDR3 loop spans 14 amino acids. Germline V gives CDR1 MNHNS, CDR2 SASEGT. The repertoire was sequenced with immunoSEQ multiplex PCR; TCRdb's copy has only in-frame clones and lacks some. The sample has under 90,000 clones; about 93% are singletons. This chain uses TRBV6-1 with TRBJ2-3, with 7 bases aligning to TRBD1. This receptor was obtained from an adult with an advanced solid tumor such as melanoma, head and neck, liver or kidney cancer. The material was CD4+ or CD8+ T cells sorted from blood, obtained in a trial of the OX40 agonist ivuxolimab. DNA of the CDR3: TGTGCCAGCACTCTGGACAGGACATTGGATACGCAGTATTTT. Its protein is CASTLDRTLDTQYF.